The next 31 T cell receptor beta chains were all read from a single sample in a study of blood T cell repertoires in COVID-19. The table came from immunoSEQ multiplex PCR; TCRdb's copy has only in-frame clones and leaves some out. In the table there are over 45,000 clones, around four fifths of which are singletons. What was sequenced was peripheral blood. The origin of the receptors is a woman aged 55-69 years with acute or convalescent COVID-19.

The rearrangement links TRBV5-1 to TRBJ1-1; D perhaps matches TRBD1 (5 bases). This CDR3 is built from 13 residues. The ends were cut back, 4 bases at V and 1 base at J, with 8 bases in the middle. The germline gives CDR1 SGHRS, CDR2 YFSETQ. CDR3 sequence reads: CASSEGQNTEAFF. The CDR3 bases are TGCGCCAGCAGCGAAGGACAGAACACTGAAGCTTTCTTT.

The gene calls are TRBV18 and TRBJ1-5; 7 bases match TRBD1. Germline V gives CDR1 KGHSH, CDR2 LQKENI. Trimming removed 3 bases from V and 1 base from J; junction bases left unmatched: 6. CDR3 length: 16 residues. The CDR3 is CASSPTGVRSNQPQHF. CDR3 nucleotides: TGTGCCAGCTCACCTACAGGGGTTCGGAGCAATCAGCCCCAGCATTTT.

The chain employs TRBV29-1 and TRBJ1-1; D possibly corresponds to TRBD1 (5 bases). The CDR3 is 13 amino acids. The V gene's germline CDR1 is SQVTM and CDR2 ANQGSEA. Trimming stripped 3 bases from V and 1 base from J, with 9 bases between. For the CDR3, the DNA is TGCAGCGTTGAGACGACAGCGAACACTGAAGCTTTCTTT. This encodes CSVETTANTEAFF.

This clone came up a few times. The CDR3 spells CASGLAGGKEQFF. The CDR3 DNA reads TGTGCCAGCGGACTAGCGGGGGGGAAAGAGCAGTTCTTC. This rearrangement joins TRBV28 to TRBJ2-1, with 15 positions matching TRBD2. Per germline, CDR1 MDHEN and CDR2 SYDVKM. The length of the CDR3 is 13 residues. After removal of 8 bases from V and 10 bases from J, the junction contained 3 bases not matched to a gene. Based on the CDR3 plus reference TRBV28 and TRBJ2-1, the full variable domain is DVKVTQSSRYLVKRTGEKVFLECVQDMDHENMFWYRQDPGLGLRLIYFSYDVKMKEKGDIPEGYSVSREKKERFSLILESASTNQTSMYLCASGLAGGKEQFFGPGTRLTVL.

The CDR3 DNA follows: TGCGCCAGCAGCTGGTCCGCCGGGGGCAATCAGCCCCAGCATTTT. Translation gives CASSWSAGGNQPQHF. V is TRBV5-1 and J is TRBJ1-5; no firm D call. Germline lookup yields CDR1 SGHRS and CDR2 YFSETQ. V lost 3 bases and J lost 2, with 12 bases in between. This CDR3 comprises 15 residues.

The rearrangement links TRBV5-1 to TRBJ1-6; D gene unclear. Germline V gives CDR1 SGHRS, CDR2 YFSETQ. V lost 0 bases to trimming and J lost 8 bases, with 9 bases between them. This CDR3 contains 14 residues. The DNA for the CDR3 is TGCGCCAGCAGCTTGGCGGGATCTGATTCACCCCTCCACTTT. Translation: CASSLAGSDSPLHF.

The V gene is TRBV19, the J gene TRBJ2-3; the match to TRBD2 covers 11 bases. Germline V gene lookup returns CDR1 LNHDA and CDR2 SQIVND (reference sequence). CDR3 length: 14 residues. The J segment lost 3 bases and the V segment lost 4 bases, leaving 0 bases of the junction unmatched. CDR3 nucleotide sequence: TGTGCCAGTAGTAGGACTAGCGGGACAGATACGCAGTATTTT. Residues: CASSRTSGTDTQYF. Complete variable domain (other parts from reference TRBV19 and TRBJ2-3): DGGITQSPKYLFRKEGQNVTLSCEQNLNHDAMYWYRQDPGQGLRLIYYSQIVNDFQKGDIAEGYSVSREKKESFPLTVTSAQKNPTAFYLCASSRTSGTDTQYFGPGTRLTVL.

The CDR3 here is CASSVLAGGGNEQFF. CDR3 coding DNA: TGTGCCAGCAGCGTTCTAGCGGGGGGGGGAAATGAGCAGTTCTTC. This chain connects TRBV11-2 to TRBJ2-1, with 12 bases matching TRBD2. CDR3 length equals 15 residues. The germline gives CDR1 SGHAT, CDR2 FQNNGV. V shed 5 bases and J 7 bases; nucleotides not matched to a gene: 6.

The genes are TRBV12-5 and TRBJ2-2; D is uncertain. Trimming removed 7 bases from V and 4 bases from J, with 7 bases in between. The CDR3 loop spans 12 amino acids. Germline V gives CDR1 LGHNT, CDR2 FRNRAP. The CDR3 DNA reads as TGTGCTAGTGCCTCGGGCACCGGGGAGCTGTTTTTT. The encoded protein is CASASGTGELFF.

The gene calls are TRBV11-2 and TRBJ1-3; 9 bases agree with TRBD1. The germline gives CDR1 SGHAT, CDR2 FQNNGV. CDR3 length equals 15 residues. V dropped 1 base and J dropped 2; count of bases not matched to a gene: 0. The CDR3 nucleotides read TGTGCCAGCAGCTTAGGGGACAGGGCTGGAAACACCATATATTTT. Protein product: CASSLGDRAGNTIYF.

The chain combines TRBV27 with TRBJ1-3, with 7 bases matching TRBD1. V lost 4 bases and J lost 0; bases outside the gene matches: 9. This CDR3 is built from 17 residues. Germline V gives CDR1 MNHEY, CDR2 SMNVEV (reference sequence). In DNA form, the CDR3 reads TGTGCCAGCAGTTCCGTCTCGACAGGGACCTCTGGAAACACCATATATTTT. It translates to CASSSVSTGTSGNTIYF.

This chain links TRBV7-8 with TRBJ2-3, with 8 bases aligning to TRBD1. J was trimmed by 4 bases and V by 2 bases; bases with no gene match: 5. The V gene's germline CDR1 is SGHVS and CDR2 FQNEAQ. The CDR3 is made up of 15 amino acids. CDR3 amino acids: CASSLLAQGADTQYF. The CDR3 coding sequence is TGTGCCAGCAGCTTACTAGCACAGGGGGCAGATACGCAGTATTTT.

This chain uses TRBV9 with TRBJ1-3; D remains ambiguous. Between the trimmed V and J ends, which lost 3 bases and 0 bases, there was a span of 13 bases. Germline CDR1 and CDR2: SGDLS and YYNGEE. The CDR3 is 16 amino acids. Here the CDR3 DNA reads TGTGCCAGCAGCGCGGCGGGGTCTCCCTCTGGAAACACCATATATTTT. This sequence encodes CASSAAGSPSGNTIYF.

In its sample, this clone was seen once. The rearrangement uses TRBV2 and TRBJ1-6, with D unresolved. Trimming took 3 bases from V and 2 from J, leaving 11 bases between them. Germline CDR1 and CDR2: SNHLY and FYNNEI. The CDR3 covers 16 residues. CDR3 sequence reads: CASSERRTTYNSPLHF. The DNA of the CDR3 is TGTGCCAGCAGTGAGAGGAGGACGACCTATAATTCACCCCTCCACTTT.

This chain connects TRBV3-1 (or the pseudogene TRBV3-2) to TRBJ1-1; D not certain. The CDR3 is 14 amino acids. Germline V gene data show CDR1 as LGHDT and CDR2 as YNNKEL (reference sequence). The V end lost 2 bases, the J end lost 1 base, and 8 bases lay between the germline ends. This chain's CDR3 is CASSQRGGNTEAFF. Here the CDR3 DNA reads TGTGCCAGCAGCCAACGTGGCGGGAACACTGAAGCTTTCTTT.

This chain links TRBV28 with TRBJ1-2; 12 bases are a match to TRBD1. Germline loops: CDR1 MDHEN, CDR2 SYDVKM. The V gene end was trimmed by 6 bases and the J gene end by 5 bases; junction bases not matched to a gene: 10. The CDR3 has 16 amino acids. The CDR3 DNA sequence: TGTGCCAGCAGCCCGGGCGGGACAGGGGGCCAATATGGCTACACCTTC. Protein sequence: CASSPGGTGGQYGYTF.

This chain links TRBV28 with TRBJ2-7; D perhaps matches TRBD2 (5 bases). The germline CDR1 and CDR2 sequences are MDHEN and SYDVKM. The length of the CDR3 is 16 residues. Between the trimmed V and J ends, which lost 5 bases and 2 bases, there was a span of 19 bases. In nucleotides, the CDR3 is TGTGCCAGCAGTGCCTACGAGTGGCGGGCAACCTACGAGCAGTACTTC. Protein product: CASSAYEWRATYEQYF.

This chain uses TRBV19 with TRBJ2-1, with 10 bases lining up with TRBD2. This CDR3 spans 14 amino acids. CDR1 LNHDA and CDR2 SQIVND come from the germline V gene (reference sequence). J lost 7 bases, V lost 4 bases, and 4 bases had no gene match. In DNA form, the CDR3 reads TGTGCCAGTAGTAGAAGCGGGAGGGCGAATGAGCAGTTCTTC. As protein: CASSRSGRANEQFF.

The CDR3 bases are TGTGCCAGTAGTGAACCGGGACAAGCAAATGAAAAACTGTTTTTT. Protein sequence: CASSEPGQANEKLFF. The rearrangement uses TRBV19 and TRBJ1-4; perhaps TRBD1 as D (6 bases). V was trimmed by 5 bases and J by 5 bases, leaving 15 bases between them. Germline CDR1 is LNHDA and CDR2 is SQIVND (reference sequence). This CDR3 spans 15 amino acids.

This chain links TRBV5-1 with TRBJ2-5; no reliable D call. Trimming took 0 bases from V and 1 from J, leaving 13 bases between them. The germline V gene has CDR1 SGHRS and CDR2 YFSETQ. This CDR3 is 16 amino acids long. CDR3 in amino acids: CASSLGPLGTQETQYF. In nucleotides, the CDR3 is TGCGCCAGCAGCTTGGGTCCCCTAGGAACCCAAGAGACCCAGTACTTC.

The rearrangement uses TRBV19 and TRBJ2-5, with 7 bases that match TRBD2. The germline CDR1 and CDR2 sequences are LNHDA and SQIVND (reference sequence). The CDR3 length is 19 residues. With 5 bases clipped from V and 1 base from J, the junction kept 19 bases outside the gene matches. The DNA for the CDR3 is TGTGCCAGTAGTCGCCGGCACTATCCGCTAGCGGAAGGCCAAGAGACCCAGTACTTC. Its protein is CASSRRHYPLAEGQETQYF.

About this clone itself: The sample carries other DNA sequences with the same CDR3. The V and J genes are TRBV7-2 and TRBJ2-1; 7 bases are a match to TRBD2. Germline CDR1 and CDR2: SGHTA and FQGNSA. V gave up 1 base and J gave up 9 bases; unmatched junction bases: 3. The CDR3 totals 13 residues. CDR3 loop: CASSLGLAGEQFF. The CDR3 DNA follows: TGTGCCAGCAGCTTAGGACTAGCAGGTGAGCAGTTCTTC. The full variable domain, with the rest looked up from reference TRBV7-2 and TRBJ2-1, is GAGVSQSPSNKVTEKGKDVELRCDPISGHTALYWYRQSLGQGLEFLIYFQGNSAPDKSGLPSDRFSAERTGGSVSTLTIQRTQQEDSAVYLCASSLGLAGEQFFGPGTRLTVL.

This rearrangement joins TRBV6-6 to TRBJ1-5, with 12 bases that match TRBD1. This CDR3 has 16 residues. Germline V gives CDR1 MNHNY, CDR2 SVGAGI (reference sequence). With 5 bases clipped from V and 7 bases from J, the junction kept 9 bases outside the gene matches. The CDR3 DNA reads TGTGCCAGCAGTCGCAAGGGGACAGGGGGCGACCAGCCCCAGCATTTT. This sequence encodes CASSRKGTGGDQPQHF.

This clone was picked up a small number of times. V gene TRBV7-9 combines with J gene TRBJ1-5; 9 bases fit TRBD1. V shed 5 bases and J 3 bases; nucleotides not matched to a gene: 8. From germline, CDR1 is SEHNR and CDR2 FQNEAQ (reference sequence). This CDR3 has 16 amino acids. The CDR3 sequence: CASSPDGTGLNQPQHF. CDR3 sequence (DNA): TGTGCCAGCAGCCCAGACGGGACAGGGCTCAATCAGCCCCAGCATTTT. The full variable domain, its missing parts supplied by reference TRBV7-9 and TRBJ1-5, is DTGVSQNPRHKITKRGQNVTFRCDPISEHNRLYWYRQTLGQGPEFLTYFQNEAQLEKSRLLSDRFSAERPKGSFSTLEIQRTEQGDSAMYLCASSPDGTGLNQPQHFGDGTRLSIL.

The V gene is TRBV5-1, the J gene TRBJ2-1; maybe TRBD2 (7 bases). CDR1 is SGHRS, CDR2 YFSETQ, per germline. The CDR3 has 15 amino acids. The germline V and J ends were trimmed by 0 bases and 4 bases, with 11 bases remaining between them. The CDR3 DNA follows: TGCGCCAGCAGCTTGGAGGGAGGGGGTTACAATGAGCAGTTCTTC. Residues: CASSLEGGGYNEQFF.

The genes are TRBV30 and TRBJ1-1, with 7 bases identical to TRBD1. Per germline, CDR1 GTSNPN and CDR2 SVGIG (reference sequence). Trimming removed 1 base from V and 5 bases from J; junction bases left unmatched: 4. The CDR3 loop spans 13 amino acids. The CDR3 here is CAWSATGRTEAFF. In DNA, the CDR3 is TGTGCCTGGAGTGCGACAGGGCGGACTGAAGCTTTCTTT. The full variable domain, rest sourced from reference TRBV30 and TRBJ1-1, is SQTIHQWPATLVQPVGSPLSLECTVEGTSNPNLYWYRQAAGRGLQLLFYSVGIGQISSEVPQNLSASRPQDRQFILSSKKLLLSDSGFYLCAWSATGRTEAFFGQGTRLTVV.

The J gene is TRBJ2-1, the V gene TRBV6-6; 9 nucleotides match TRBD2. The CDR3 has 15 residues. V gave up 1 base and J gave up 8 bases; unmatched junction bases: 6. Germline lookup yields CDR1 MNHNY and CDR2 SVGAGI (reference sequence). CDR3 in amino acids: CASSYLTSGLDEQFF. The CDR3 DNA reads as TGTGCCAGCAGTTACTTGACTAGCGGTCTCGATGAGCAGTTCTTC.

The CDR3 loop is CATSDLQSGRSETQYF. CDR3 bases: TGTGCCACCAGTGATTTGCAGAGCGGGAGGAGCGAGACCCAGTACTTC. The chain employs TRBV24-1 and TRBJ2-5, with TRBD2 matching 9 bases. This CDR3 is built from 16 residues. The V gene's germline CDR1 is KGHDR and CDR2 SFDVKD. V was pared by 0 bases and J by 5 bases, with 6 bases of the junction left unmatched.

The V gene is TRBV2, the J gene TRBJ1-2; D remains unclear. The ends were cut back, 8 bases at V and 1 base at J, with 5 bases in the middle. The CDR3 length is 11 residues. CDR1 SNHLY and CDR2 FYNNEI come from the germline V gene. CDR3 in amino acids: CASLNNYGYTF. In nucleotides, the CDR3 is TGTGCCAGCCTTAATAACTATGGCTACACCTTC.

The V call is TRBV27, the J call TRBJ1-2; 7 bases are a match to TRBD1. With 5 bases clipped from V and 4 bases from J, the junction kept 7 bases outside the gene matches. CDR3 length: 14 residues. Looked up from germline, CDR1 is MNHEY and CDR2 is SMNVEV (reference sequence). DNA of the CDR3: TGTGCCAGCAGTGTCCCGGGACAGTCCTATGGCTACACCTTC. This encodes CASSVPGQSYGYTF.

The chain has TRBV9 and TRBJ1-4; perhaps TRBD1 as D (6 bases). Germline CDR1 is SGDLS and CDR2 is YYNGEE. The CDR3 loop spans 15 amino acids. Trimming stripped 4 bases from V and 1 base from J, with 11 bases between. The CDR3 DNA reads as TGTGCCAGCAGCCGCCAAGGGGGAACTAATGAAAAACTGTTTTTT. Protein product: CASSRQGGTNEKLFF.